The 26 T cell receptor beta chains listed next were all sequenced from one sample in a study of tumor-infiltrating lymphocytes in primary liver carcinoma. The authors made TCR beta cDNA from around 500 ng total RNA with a constant-region primer. TCR beta libraries came from three nested multiplex PCR rounds using slightly modified ARM-PCR. A C-beta reverse primer and TRBV1-TRBV30 forward primers served in each of the first two PCR rounds, at 10 cycles apiece. Each CDR3 protein is one row after TCRdb ran MiXCR on the multiplex PCR reads. Among some 180,000 distinct CDR3 sequences listed, 70% to 90% were seen once. DNA and RNA were both co-extracted from 20-30 mg of bulk tissue that had not been sorted. Sequencing input: tumor tissue from primary liver carcinoma. The receptors shown here come from a man between 40 and 49 years old with primary liver carcinoma and hepatitis B virus infection.

The rearrangement uses TRBV28 and TRBJ1-6; 7 bases line up with TRBD1. From germline, CDR1 is MDHEN and CDR2 SYDVKM. This CDR3 is built from 17 residues. CDR3 loop: CANSLDRILSYNSPLHF. As DNA, the CDR3 is TGTGCGAACAGTTTGGACAGGATATTGTCCTATAATTCACCCCTCCACTTT.

Worth noting for this clonotype: Germline is not matched at one junction end, which may reflect a read error. The gene calls are TRBV29-1 and TRBJ1-2, with TRBD1 matching over 9 bases. The CDR3 extends over 16 amino acids. From germline, CDR1 is SQVTM and CDR2 ANQGSEA. The CDR3 sequence is CRVEKSQGDRDYGYTF. In nucleotides, the CDR3 is TGCAGAGTTGAAAAAAGTCAGGGGGACAGGGACTACGGTTACACCTTC.

A remark on this clonotype: The junction differs from germline at one of its ends, possibly a read error. The gene calls are TRBV6-2 or TRBV6-3 and TRBJ1-1, with unresolved D. Per germline, CDR1 MNHEY and CDR2 SVGEGT. This CDR3 comprises 13 residues. The CDR3 loop is CASSYSGNTQALF. The CDR3 DNA sequence: TGTGCCAGCAGTTACTCCGGGAACACTCAAGCTCTCTTT.

Of note for this clonotype: One end of the junction is discordant with germline, which a read error may explain. The gene calls are TRBV12-5 and TRBJ2-1, with D perhaps TRBD1 (6 bases). The CDR3 extends over 12 amino acids. Germline loops: CDR1 LGHNT, CDR2 FRNRAP. CDR3 protein: CASGLEGGEQFF. DNA for the CDR3: TGTGCTAGTGGTCTCGAAGGGGGTGAGCAGTTCTTT.

A note on this clonotype: At one end, the junction sequence differs from germline, possibly due to a read error. The gene calls are TRBV11-2 and TRBJ1-6; weak D call: TRBD1 (5 bases). The CDR3 contains 16 residues. CDR1 SGHAT and CDR2 FQNNGV come from the germline V gene. CDR3 region: CASNLGEDGYNSRLHF. The CDR3 coding sequence is TGTGCCAGCAACTTAGGGGAGGACGGTTATAATTCACGCCTCCACTTT.

This clonotype was counted only a few times. A much larger clone differs by one base, so this may be a read error. The chain couples TRBV10-3 to TRBJ2-1; possibly TRBD1 or TRBD2 for D (5 bases each). From germline, CDR1 is ENHRY and CDR2 SYGVKD. The CDR3 is 12 amino acids. The CDR3 region has the DNA TGTGTTACCGAAGGGGACCACAATGAGCAGTTCTTC. It codes for CVTEGDHNEQFF.

This clonotype occurred many times. The CDR3 sequence: CSVGQMQFF. The CDR3 DNA sequence: TGCAGCGTCGGCCAAATGCAGTTCTTC. The V gene is TRBV29-1, the J gene TRBJ2-1; D gene ambiguous. Per germline, CDR1 SQVTM and CDR2 ANQGSEA. Trimming cost V 6 bases and J 12 bases, with 9 bases left between them. The CDR3 covers 9 residues.

With respect to this clonotype: Its ends do not fully match the called genes, so a read error is possible. V and J are TRBV4-3 and TRBJ2-3; maybe TRBD2 (6 bases). The CDR3 sequence is 16 residues long. In germline, CDR1 is LGHNA, CDR2 YSLEER. CDR3 residues: CASGQELNGGPDTQYF. The CDR3 DNA reads TGCGCCAGCGGCCAAGAGCTAAACGGGGGACCAGATACGCAGTATTTT.

In DNA, the CDR3 is TGTGCCAGCAGCTCGGAGCTAGCGGACGAAAATGAGCAGTTCTTC. Encoded protein: CASSSELADENEQFF. The chain is built from TRBV5-5 and TRBJ2-1, with 7 bases matching TRBD2. This CDR3 comprises 15 residues. Germline loops: CDR1 SGHKS, CDR2 YYEKEE (reference sequence). Trimming took 3 bases from V and 7 from J; bases not matched to a gene: 10. Combining the CDR3 with reference TRBV5-5 and TRBJ2-1 gives the whole variable domain DAGVTQSPTHLIKTRGQQVTLRCSPISGHKSVSWYQQVLGQGPQFIFQYYEKEERGRGNFPDRFSARQFPNYSSELNVNALLLGDSALYLCASSSELADENEQFFGPGTRLTVL.

A note on this clonotype: An end of the junction differs from the germline gene, which may be a read error. The V and J genes are TRBV11-1 and TRBJ2-2, with D maybe TRBD2 (5 bases). This CDR3 has 15 residues. The germline V gene has CDR1 SGHAT and CDR2 FQDESV (reference sequence). CDR3 loop: CPSSYTRPFSGELFF. For the CDR3, the DNA is TGTCCCAGCAGCTATACACGACCTTTCTCCGGGGAGCTGTTTTTC.

About this clonotype: One junction end does not reproduce the germline sequence, and a read error may be involved. The chain has TRBV29-1 and TRBJ2-2; perhaps TRBD2 as D (5 bases). Per germline, CDR1 SQVTM and CDR2 ANQGSEA. The CDR3 runs 15 residues. DNA for the CDR3: TGCAGCGTTGGGGCTAGCCCGGCGAACACCGGGGAGTTGTTTTTT. The encoded protein is CSVGASPANTGELFF.

The chain combines TRBV7-9 with TRBJ1-1; no clear D. Germline V gives CDR1 SEHNR, CDR2 FQNEAQ (reference sequence). The CDR3 runs 14 residues. Deletions cut 5 bases from V and 8 bases from J, with 18 bases between. The CDR3 here is CASSARRSKEEAFF. CDR3 DNA: TGTGCCAGCAGCGCCAGACGGTCCAAAGAAGAAGCTTTCTTT.

This clonotype was observed a handful of times. This sequence may be a read error, since a much larger clone differs from it by one base. The chain has TRBV5-1 and TRBJ2-7; D is possibly TRBD2 (6 bases). The CDR3 runs 14 residues. Germline V gene lookup returns CDR1 SGHRS and CDR2 YFSETQ. For the CDR3, the DNA is TGCGCCAACAGCCACGGAGGGGTTACCTACGAGCAGTACTTC. Its protein product is CANSHGGVTYEQYF.

V usage is TRBV6-6 and J usage is TRBJ2-3, with D unclear. Germline V gene lookup returns CDR1 MNHNY and CDR2 SVGAGI (reference sequence). The CDR3 runs to 15 residues. The CDR3 coding sequence is TGTGCTAGAGCGCGGAGCCTGGCTAGCACAGATACGCAGTATTTT. Amino acids: CARARSLASTDTQYF.

This clonotype showed up just once. At one boundary the junction diverges from the germline segment, which might be a read error. V gene TRBV10-3 combines with J gene TRBJ2-1, with D unresolved. Germline CDR1 and CDR2: ENHRY and SYGVKD. This CDR3 has 15 amino acids. The CDR3 DNA is TGTGCCACCAGTGAGTCCGAGAGTTTTTACAATGAGCGGTTCTTC. Amino acid sequence: CATSESESFYNERFF.

The J gene is TRBJ2-3, the V gene TRBV24-1; D not certain. This CDR3 contains 12 residues. Germline-derived CDR1 and CDR2 are KGHDR and SFDVKD. The V gene lost 12 bases and the J gene lost 3 bases, with 12 bases spanning the gap. CDR3 amino acids: CAPVLRTDTQYF. In DNA form, the CDR3 reads TGTGCCCCCGTACTTCGAACAGATACGCAGTATTTT.

For this clonotype: Since no conserved phenylalanine or tryptophan closes the CDR3, a read error is the likely cause. This sequence joins TRBV6-1 and TRBJ1-6; D gene uncertain. Germline V gene data show CDR1 as MNHNS and CDR2 as SASEGT. The CDR3 runs 14 residues. The CDR3 reads CASIEAPNRSPLHS. The CDR3, as DNA: TGTGCCAGCATTGAAGCCCCTAATCGGTCACCCCTCCACTCT.

Worth noting for this clonotype: A read error is possible here, since a much larger clone lies one base away. The chain employs TRBV28 and TRBJ1-5, with 7 bases lining up with TRBD1. The DNA end is a closer match to TRBJ2-3, so the J assignment may be wrong. Looked up from germline, CDR1 is MDHEN and CDR2 is SYDVKM. This CDR3 spans 15 amino acids. CDR3: CASRLDRYSNQPQYF. The CDR3 DNA sequence: TGTGCCAGCAGGCTGGACAGGTATAGCAATCAGCCCCAGTATTTT.

With respect to this clonotype: The germline gene is not matched at one end of the junction; a read error may be the cause. This chain links TRBV5-6 with TRBJ2-5, with 11 bases matching TRBD2. This CDR3 is built from 15 residues. Germline loops: CDR1 SGHDT, CDR2 YYEEEE. Written as DNA, the CDR3 is TGTGTCAGCGGAGCTAGCGGGAGGCATCAAGAGACCCAGTACTTC. Residues: CVSGASGRHQETQYF. Variable domain in full (rest from reference TRBV5-6 and TRBJ2-5): DAGVTQSPTHLIKTRGQQVTLRCSPKSGHDTVSWYQQALGQGPQFIFQYYEEEERQRGNFPDRFSGHQFPNYSSELNVNALLLGDSALYLCVSGASGRHQETQYFGPGTRLLVL.

About this clonotype: The junction and the germline gene differ at one end; a read error may be behind it. The J gene is TRBJ2-1, the V gene TRBV4-2; D gene unclear. The CDR3 covers 13 residues. CDR1 and CDR2 from the germline V gene are LGHNA and YNFKEQ. This chain's CDR3 is CASSQGTNNEQLF. Here the CDR3 DNA reads TGTGCCAGCAGCCAAGGTACAAACAATGAACAGTTATTC.

V and J are TRBV11-1 and TRBJ1-1, with 7 positions matching TRBD1. The CDR3 runs to 15 residues. Per the germline V gene, CDR1 is SGHAT and CDR2 is FQDESV (reference sequence). Losses at the gene ends were 7 bases for V and 13 bases for J; bases not matched to a gene: 21. The chain's CDR3 is CASNPRQGRNTGVFF. DNA of the CDR3: TGTGCCAGCAACCCGCGACAGGGTCGGAACACTGGAGTTTTCTTT.

The chain is built from TRBV5-1 and TRBJ2-1; 9 bases are a match to TRBD1. The DNA matches TRBJ2-7 better at its end, which makes the J call doubtful. Germline assignment: CDR1 SGHRS and CDR2 YFSETQ. The CDR3 loop spans 15 amino acids. In DNA form, the CDR3 reads TGCGCCAGCAGCTTAACCGGGACAGGGATCATTGAGCAGTACTTC. Protein: CASSLTGTGIIEQYF.

The chain combines TRBV6-6 with TRBJ2-7; D gene unclear. V shed 6 bases and J shed 10 bases, with 16 bases lying between them. Germline CDR1 and CDR2: MNHNY and SVGAGI (reference sequence). CDR3 size: 12 residues. For the CDR3, the DNA is TGTGCCAGCAGCCCCGGAGTGGGCGAACAGTACTTC. Encoded protein: CASSPGVGEQYF.

DNA of the CDR3: TGCGCCAGCAGATCGGCCGGGGCTAGCGGGGCCCTACAAAAGACCCAGTACTTC. It codes for CASRSAGASGALQKTQYF. The chain carries TRBV5-1 and TRBJ2-5; TRBD2 agrees at 9 bases. In germline, CDR1 is SGHRS, CDR2 YFSETQ. The CDR3 has 18 amino acids. Trimming cost V 5 bases and J 6 bases; bases outside gene matches: 20. Variable domain in full (rest from reference TRBV5-1 and TRBJ2-5): KAGVTQTPRYLIKTRGQQVTLSCSPISGHRSVSWYQQTPGQGLQFLFEYFSETQRNKGNFPGRFSGRQFSNSRSEMNVSTLELGDSALYLCASRSAGASGALQKTQYFGPGTRLLVL.

J is TRBJ2-2 and V is TRBV7-3; D might be TRBD1 (5 bases). CDR1 and CDR2 from the germline V gene are SGHTA and FQGTGA. The V gene lost 6 bases and the J gene lost 4 bases, with 12 bases spanning the gap. The CDR3 loop spans 14 amino acids. This CDR3 reads CASRLGRATGELFF. DNA of the CDR3: TGTGCCAGCAGATTAGGCAGGGCCACCGGGGAGCTGTTTTTT. The variable domain in full, completed from reference TRBV7-3 and TRBJ2-2, reads GAGVSQTPSNKVTEKGKYVELRCDPISGHTALYWYRQSLGQGPEFLIYFQGTGAADDSGLPNDRFFAVRPEGSVSTLKIQRTERGDSAVYLCASRLGRATGELFFGEGSRLTVL.

The chain uses TRBV6-1 and TRBJ2-7; 9 bases align to TRBD1. The V gene's germline CDR1 is MNHNS and CDR2 SASEGT. The ends lost 3 bases at V and 9 bases at J; junction bases unmatched: 6. The CDR3 loop spans 13 amino acids. The CDR3 DNA sequence: TGTGCCAGCAGTGAGGGGGACAGGGCCGTGCAGTACTTC. Its translation is CASSEGDRAVQYF.